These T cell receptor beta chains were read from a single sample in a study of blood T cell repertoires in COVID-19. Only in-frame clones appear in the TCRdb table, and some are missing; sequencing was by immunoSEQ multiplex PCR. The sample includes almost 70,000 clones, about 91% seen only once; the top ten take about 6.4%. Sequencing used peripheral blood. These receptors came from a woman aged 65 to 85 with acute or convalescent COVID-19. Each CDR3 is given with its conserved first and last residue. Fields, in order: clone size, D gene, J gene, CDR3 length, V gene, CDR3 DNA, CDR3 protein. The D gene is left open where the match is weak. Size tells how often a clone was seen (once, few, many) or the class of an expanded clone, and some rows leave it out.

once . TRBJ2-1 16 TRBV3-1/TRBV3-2 TGTGCCAGCAGCCAAGGCTGGGGGTTGACAGGCAGTGAGCAGTTCTTC CASSQGWGLTGSEQFF
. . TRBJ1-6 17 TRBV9 TGTGCCAGCAGCGTAGGTCAGGGCGGCGGCTATAATTCACCCCTCCACTTT CASSVGQGGGYNSPLHF
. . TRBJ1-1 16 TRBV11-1 TGTGCCAGCAGCTTAGAATATGGGGCCTCGAACACTGAAGCTTTCTTT CASSLEYGASNTEAFF
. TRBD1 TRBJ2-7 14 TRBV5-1 TGCGCCAGCAGCTCCCGGACAGGGAAGGACGAGCAGTACTTC CASSSRTGKDEQYF
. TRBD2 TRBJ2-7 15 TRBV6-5 TGTGCCAGCAGTTACCAGCGGGGGCCCGAGTACGAGCAGTACTTC CASSYQRGPEYEQYF
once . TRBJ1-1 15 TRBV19 TGTGCCAGTAGTATAGGGGGCCCTTACGACACTGAAGCTTTCTTT CASSIGGPYDTEAFF
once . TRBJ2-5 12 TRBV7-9 TGTGCCAGCAGCTTAGGGTGGGCCTCAGCCTACTTC CASSLGWASAYF
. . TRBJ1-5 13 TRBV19 TGTGCCAGTAGTATCGGCAGGGATCAGCCCCAGCATTTT CASSIGRDQPQHF
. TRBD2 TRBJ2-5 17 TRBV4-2 TGTGCCAGCAGCCACAGCAAGTCCCTGGCGGGAGGGAGGACCCAGTACTTC CASSHSKSLAGGRTQYF
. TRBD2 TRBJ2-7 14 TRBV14 TGTGCCAGCAGCCAAGCGGGAGGATCCCACGAGCAGTACTTC CASSQAGGSHEQYF
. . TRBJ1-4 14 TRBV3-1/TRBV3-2 TGTGCCAGCAGCCAAGGGGGAGGGCTCGAAAAACTGTTTTTT CASSQGGGLEKLFF
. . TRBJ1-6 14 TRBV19 TGTGCCAGTAGTATAAATTACGGGAATTCACCCCTCCACTTT CASSINYGNSPLHF
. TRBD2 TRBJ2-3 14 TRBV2 TGTGCCAGCAGTCTTAGCGGGGGCACAGATACGCAGTATTTT CASSLSGGTDTQYF
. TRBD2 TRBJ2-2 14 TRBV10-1 TGCGCCCCCCCCGGGACTAGCGGGAAAAGGGTGCTGTTTTTT CAPPGTSGKRVLFF
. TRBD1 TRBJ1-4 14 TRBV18 TGTGCCAGCTCACCTACAGGGGTTAATGAAAAACTGTTTTTT CASSPTGVNEKLFF
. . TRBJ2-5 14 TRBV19 TGTGCCAGTAGAAGGACAGTGCTTCAAGAGACCCAGTACTTC CASRRTVLQETQYF
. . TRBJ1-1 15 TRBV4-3 TGCGCCAGCAGCCAAGATCTAGCGGGGAACACTGAAGCTTTCTTT CASSQDLAGNTEAFF
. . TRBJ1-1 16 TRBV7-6 TGTGCCAGCAGCTCGACCCTGGAGGCGGTGAACACTGAAGCTTTCTTT CASSSTLEAVNTEAFF
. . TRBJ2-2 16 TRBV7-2 TGTGCCAGCAGTAATACCGGGACAAAGAACACCGGGGAGCTGTTTTTT CASSNTGTKNTGELFF
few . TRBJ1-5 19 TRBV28 TGTGCCAGCAGTTTGTCGGTCCCCGTACTTACAGTTAGCAATCAGCCCCAGCATTTT CASSLSVPVLTVSNQPQHF
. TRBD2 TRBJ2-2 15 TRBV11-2 TGTGCCAGCAGATTACTAGCGGTTAACACCGGGGAGCTGTTTTTT CASRLLAVNTGELFF
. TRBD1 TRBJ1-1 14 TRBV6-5 TGTGCCAGAATTTGTGACAGGACAGGTCCTGAAGCTTTCTTT CARICDRTGPEAFF
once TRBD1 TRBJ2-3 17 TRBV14 TGTGCCAGCAGCCGGCGGGGACAGGGCTATTTCACAGATACGCAGTATTTT CASSRRGQGYFTDTQYF
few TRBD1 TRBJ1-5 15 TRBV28 TGTGCCAGCAGCAGACAGGGGGCGAAAAATCAGCCCCAGCATTTT CASSRQGAKNQPQHF
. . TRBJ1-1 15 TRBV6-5 TGTGCCAGCAGTTCTGATGGACAGCCTTTCGCTGAAGCTTTCTTT CASSSDGQPFAEAFF
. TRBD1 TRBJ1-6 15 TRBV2 TGTGCCAGCAGCGCGCGGGACAGATCCTATTCACCCCTCCACTTT CASSARDRSYSPLHF
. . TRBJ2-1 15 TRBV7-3 TGTGCCAGCAGCTTAGGGGCGGTCTCCTACAATGAGCAGTTCTTC CASSLGAVSYNEQFF
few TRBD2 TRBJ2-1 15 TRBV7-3 TGTGCCAGCAGCTTAAGGCTAGCGGGGTACAATGAGCAGTTCTTC CASSLRLAGYNEQFF
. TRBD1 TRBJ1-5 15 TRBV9 TGTGCCAGCAGCCTCGGACAGGGCGTAGGCCAGCCCCAGCATTTT CASSLGQGVGQPQHF
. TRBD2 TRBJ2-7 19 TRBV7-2 TGTGCCAGCAGCTTACAGCCTCCCGGGGGGCCGGGGGGGTTTTACGAGCAGTACTTC CASSLQPPGGPGGFYEQYF
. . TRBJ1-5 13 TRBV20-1 TGCAGTGCTAGTGAGAGCATCAATCAGCCCCAGCATTTT CSASESINQPQHF
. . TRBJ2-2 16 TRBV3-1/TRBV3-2 TGTGCCAGCAGCCAACTCACTGCGGGGAATTGGGGGGAGCTGTTTTTT CASSQLTAGNWGELFF
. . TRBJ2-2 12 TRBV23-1 TGCGCCAGCAGTTTCGGAGCGGGGGAGCTGTTTTTT CASSFGAGELFF
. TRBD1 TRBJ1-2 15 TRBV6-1 TGTGCCAGCAGTGAGGAGGGGGCGCATAACTATGGCTACACCTTC CASSEEGAHNYGYTF
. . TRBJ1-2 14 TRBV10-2 TGCGCCAGCAGTGACGCGGCTGTGCACTATGGCTACACCTTC CASSDAAVHYGYTF